Only a few counts were recorded for the clone carrying this T cell receptor (beta chain). The antigen is unknown. Other DNA sequences in the same sample also yield this CDR3. Treatment denoted: roughly 20 received Ad26.COV2.S at low or high dose, single or two shots; a few received placebo; per-sample allocation not given. Sampling was done on day 63 after the first vaccine or placebo injection. Whoever gave the sample was an adult aged 18-55 years in Boston. An Ad26 vector was used to express Wuhan-strain SARS-CoV-2 spike as the vaccine. The data originate from a study of Ad26.COV2.S vaccination and SARS-CoV-2 variants. Produced via immunoSEQ multiplex PCR; TCRdb's table is partial and in-frame only. Seen here are under 500,000 clones, over 80% observed once, and the top ten hold more than 1.5%. Study-level findings and limits: Using TCR breadth and depth analyses may have led to underestimated total T cell responses.

This TCR derives from a person aged 18-65 years who received the Ad26.COV2.S COVID-19 vaccine or a placebo. The input for sequencing was peripheral blood, taken in a trial of Ad26.COV2.S vaccine versus placebo.

The CDR3 coding sequence is TGTGCCAGCAGCTTGACAGGGGCCTACGAGCAGTACTTC. Its translation is CASSLTGAYEQYF. The chain combines TRBV27 with TRBJ2-7, with 8 bases identical to TRBD1. Germline CDR1 and CDR2: MNHEY and SMNVEV (reference sequence). The CDR3 consists of 13 residues. After removal of 6 bases from V and 2 bases from J, the junction contained 3 bases not matched to a gene.